This T cell receptor beta chain was observed in a study of blood T cell repertoires in COVID-19. Study background: PBMCs, B-cell-depleted T cells, or T cells were the source of the cDNA or gDNA that made up the material.

This clone has a single count. This CDR3 is built from 14 residues. Germline V gene lookup returns CDR1 SGDLS and CDR2 YYNGEE. The trim removed 4 bases at V and 3 bases at J, leaving 4 bases unmatched. This table comes from immunoSEQ multiplex PCR, and its TCRdb copy is limited to in-frame clones, with some not included. The repertoire holds about 210,000 clones, with 80% to 85% as singletons. Everyone who took part was roughly 18 to 89 years old, and they came from fewer than 25 US areas. Participants' own reports of clinical history determined their cohort assignment. The sequencing sample was made of PBMCs or T cells enriched from blood (not recorded which). The chain joins TRBV9 to TRBJ2-5; 9 nucleotides align to TRBD2. The TCR was taken from a woman in her 30s who had been exposed to COVID-19. The CDR3 DNA is TGTGCCAGCAGCCCTGGGACTAGCAAAGAGACCCAGTACTTC. This sequence encodes CASSPGTSKETQYF.